This T cell receptor (beta chain) emerged from a study of OX40 agonist ivuxolimab in advanced cancers. Study-wide points: Low normalized T-cell clonal expansion was also seen in some nonresponders.

Remarks on this clone: The antigen is not known.

Germline-derived CDR1 and CDR2 are SGHDT and YYEEEE. After removal of 7 bases from V and 9 bases from J, the junction contained 7 bases not matched to a gene. The CDR3 totals 12 residues. Libraries were prepared by immunoSEQ multiplex PCR; TCRdb keeps only in-frame clonotypes and omits some of them. Among about 51,000 clones, 88% were seen once, and the ten largest hold 3% to 4%. The rearrangement joins TRBV5-6 to TRBJ2-1; 7 bases match TRBD1. The receptor comes from an adult with an advanced solid tumor such as melanoma, head and neck, liver or kidney cancer. The sequences come from CD4+ or CD8+ T cells sorted from blood, collected in a trial of the OX40 agonist ivuxolimab. The CDR3 DNA sequence: TGTGCCAGCCGCATACGACAGGGTGAGCAGTTCTTC. This codes for CASRIRQGEQFF.